This T cell receptor (beta chain) came from a study of shared T cell receptors in the human thymus. This CDR3 contains 16 residues. Deletions cut 4 bases from V and 4 bases from J, with 20 bases between. The germline V gene has CDR1 SGHRS and CDR2 YFSETQ. The repertoire was sequenced with immunoSEQ multiplex PCR; TCRdb's copy has only in-frame clones and lacks some. The profile covers roughly 660,000 clones, with roughly 88% appearing a single time and around 0.0099% taken by the ten largest. These data are also associated with another study on human thymus T cells. In that study: Donors were healthy Finnish infants having corrective surgery for congenital heart defects. Resected material from corrective heart surgery provided the thymus tissue analysed. Thymic and blood repertoires showed apparently biased V and J gene usage. Related work found strong thymic repertoire overlap between unrelated individuals.

The sample comprised thymocytes. This TCR was recovered from a boy younger than two with a congenital heart defect. The rearrangement uses TRBV5-1 and TRBJ1-2, with D possibly being TRBD1 (6 bases). CDR3 sequence (DNA): TGCGCCAGCAGCGCCCTAACCACAGGGATCGGCTATGGCTACACCTTC. Translation: CASSALTTGIGYGYTF.